The source of this TCR beta chain is a study of cytomegalovirus exposure and HLA in healthy donors. PCR employed 60 Vbeta and 13 Jbeta primers. Using immunoSEQ multiplex PCR, the repertoire was profiled, and TCRdb retains in-frame clones only, with some absent. The sample lists some 90,000 clones, over 60% occurring once. A remark on this clone: What it recognizes is unknown.

General study findings and limits: Follow-up analysis found HLA locus-dependent TCR association rates, highest for DRB1 and lowest for HLA-C. HLA alleles showed associations with some 15,000 TCR beta sequences in a later analysis, at a 0.05 false discovery rate.

This CDR3 has 15 amino acids. Trimming pared 6 bases from V and 3 bases from J, leaving 16 bases between. The V gene's germline CDR1 is MRHNA and CDR2 SNTAGT. This rearrangement joins TRBV6-4 to TRBJ2-3; D is perhaps TRBD2 (6 bases). The source of this sequence is a man aged 35-49 years in good health and CMV-seronegative. The sequenced material came from PBMCs. DNA for the CDR3: TGTGCCAGCAGCCTCCGGGCTAGCGCGACAGATACGCAGTATTTT. This encodes CASSLRASATDTQYF.